The next 8 T cell receptor beta chains were all read from a single sample in a study of blood T cell repertoires in COVID-19. Only in-frame clones appear in the TCRdb table, and some are missing; sequencing was by immunoSEQ multiplex PCR. Counted here are 150,000 to 200,000 clones, 85% to 90% occurring once; the ten biggest clones make up 0.75% to 0.95%. Sequenced input: peripheral blood. Every receptor here comes from a woman between 70 and 85 years old with acute or convalescent COVID-19.

This chain joins TRBV11-2 and TRBJ2-1; D is uncertain. The germline V and J ends were trimmed by 1 base and 6 bases, with 7 bases remaining between them. Germline V gives CDR1 SGHAT, CDR2 FQNNGV. The CDR3 contains 13 residues. CDR3 residues: CASSLVAGNEQFF. The CDR3 bases are TGTGCCAGCAGCTTAGTGGCTGGCAATGAGCAGTTCTTC. Variable domain in full (rest from reference TRBV11-2 and TRBJ2-1): EAGVAQSPRYKIIEKRQSVAFWCNPISGHATLYWYQQILGQGPKLLIQFQNNGVVDDSQLPKDRFSAERLKGVDSTLKIQPAKLEDSAVYLCASSLVAGNEQFFGPGTRLTVL.

The chain combines TRBV29-1 with TRBJ2-1; TRBD2 matches 8 bases. Germline lookup yields CDR1 SQVTM and CDR2 ANQGSEA. J lost 5 bases, V lost 7 bases, and 7 bases had no gene match. This CDR3 contains 13 residues. The CDR3 sequence: CSEKSGGHNEQFF. Written as DNA, the CDR3 is TGCAGCGAGAAGAGCGGGGGCCACAATGAGCAGTTCTTC.

The V call is TRBV25-1, the J call TRBJ1-2, with D possibly being TRBD1 (6 bases). V was trimmed by 3 bases and J by 1 base, leaving 15 bases between them. The length of the CDR3 is 16 residues. The germline gives CDR1 MGHDK, CDR2 SYGVNS. The CDR3 here is CASSDGQSPRNYGYTF. The CDR3 DNA reads TGTGCCAGCAGTGATGGACAGTCGCCTCGTAACTATGGCTACACCTTC.

The chain links TRBV24-1 to TRBJ1-2; TRBD1 is a possible D gene (5 bases). Trimming shortened V by 2 bases and J by 6 bases, and 15 bases separated the two germline ends. CDR1 and CDR2 (germline): KGHDR, SFDVKD. CDR3 length equals 15 residues. The CDR3 coding sequence is TGTGCCACCAGTGATTCCCCCGCAGGGCATCATGGCTACACCTTC. As protein: CATSDSPAGHHGYTF.

The chain recombines TRBV5-1 with TRBJ2-1; 13 bases line up with TRBD2. The CDR3 has 15 amino acids. The junction had 5 bases not matched to a gene; V was cut back by 2 bases and J by 9 bases. Germline V gives CDR1 SGHRS, CDR2 YFSETQ. As DNA, the CDR3 is TGCGCCAGCAGCTTACGGACTAGCGGGAGTCGTGAGCAGTTCTTC. Encoded protein: CASSLRTSGSREQFF.

The V gene is TRBV7-7, the J gene TRBJ2-1; D not resolved. CDR1 and CDR2 (germline): SSHAT, FNYEAQ (reference sequence). CDR3 length: 13 residues. V lost 6 bases, J lost 10 bases, and 16 bases lay in between. This chain's CDR3 is CASSLQPDGEQFF. CDR3 nucleotides: TGTGCCAGCAGTCTACAGCCTGACGGAGAGCAGTTCTTC. The full variable domain, its missing parts supplied by reference TRBV7-7 and TRBJ2-1, is GAGVSQSPRYKVTKRGQDVTLRCDPISSHATLYWYQQALGQGPEFLTYFNYEAQPDKSGLPSDRFSAERPEGSISTLTIQRTEQRDSAMYRCASSLQPDGEQFFGPGTRLTVL.

A single count supports this clone. The rearrangement links TRBV10-3 to TRBJ1-2; 9 bases are shared with TRBD1. Per the germline V gene, CDR1 is ENHRY and CDR2 is SYGVKD. CDR3 length: 15 residues. With 4 bases clipped from V and 8 bases from J, the junction kept 11 bases outside the gene matches. DNA of the CDR3: TGTGCCATCAGTGTCTCTTCTGGGACAGGGAGCGGCTACACCTTC. Amino acid sequence: CAISVSSGTGSGYTF.

This chain connects TRBV7-2 to TRBJ1-3; D is perhaps TRBD1 (5 bases). This CDR3 has 16 amino acids. The germline V gene encodes CDR1 SGHTA and CDR2 FQGNSA. V gave up 3 bases and J gave up 0 bases, with 12 bases separating them. In DNA, the CDR3 is TGTGCCAGCAGCTTCGGGACTCTCCGCTCTGGAAACACCATATATTTT. This gives the protein CASSFGTLRSGNTIYF. Complete variable domain (other parts from reference TRBV7-2 and TRBJ1-3): GAGVSQSPSNKVTEKGKDVELRCDPISGHTALYWYRQSLGQGLEFLIYFQGNSAPDKSGLPSDRFSAERTGGSVSTLTIQRTQQEDSAVYLCASSFGTLRSGNTIYFGEGSWLTVV.